The 14 T cell receptor beta chains below come from one sample, sequenced in a study of T cell repertoires in cytomegalovirus infection. One entry per CDR3 protein results from TCRdb running MiXCR on the reads. The sample consists of hundreds of thousands of distinct CDR3 sequences, 30% to 35% of them appearing once. No antigen has been identified for these receptors. This specimen consisted of cultured PBMCs, obtained from culture after CMV antigen stimulation. The receptors originated from a human donor in good health (CMV status not recorded). Some clones in this sample may be carry-over from other donors' samples.

This clonotype was observed once. The V gene is TRBV4-1, the J gene TRBJ2-2; 13 nucleotides align to TRBD2. J lost 4 bases, V lost 3 bases, and 5 bases had no gene match. The CDR3 contains 17 residues. The V gene's germline CDR1 is MGHRA and CDR2 YSYEKL. The CDR3 region has the DNA TGCGCCAGCAGCCATGAACTAGCGGGAGGGGGCACCGGGGAGCTGTTTTTT. It translates to CASSHELAGGGTGELFF.

The CDR3 region is CASSRSTGQTYEQYV. The CDR3 nucleotides are TGTGCCAGCAGTCGCTCAACAGGGCAAACCTACGAGCAGTACGTC. This rearrangement joins TRBV6-2 or TRBV6-3 to TRBJ2-7; tentative D call: TRBD1 (6 bases). V was clipped by 5 bases and J by 2 bases, with 16 bases between them. The germline V gene has CDR1 MNHEY and CDR2 SVGEGT. This CDR3 region has 15 residues.

The gene calls are TRBV7-2 and TRBJ2-3; D may be TRBD1 (6 bases). Per germline, CDR1 SGHTA and CDR2 FQGNSA. CDR3 length: 15 residues. Trimming cost V 5 bases and J 2 bases, with 14 bases left between them. CDR3 nucleotides: TGTGCCAGCAGCCCGTCTCGGACAGACACAGATACGCAGTATTTT. This gives the protein CASSPSRTDTDTQYF.

There are a few counts of this clonotype. The rearrangement uses TRBV4-2 and TRBJ1-2, with TRBD1 as a possible D gene (5 bases). The CDR3 runs to 14 residues. The germline V gene encodes CDR1 LGHNA and CDR2 YNFKEQ. Trimming cost V 2 bases and J 7 bases, with 14 bases left between them. The CDR3 loop reads CASSQPQETSGYTF. The CDR3 nucleotides are TGTGCCAGCAGCCAACCACAGGAAACTAGTGGCTACACCTTC.

The chain has TRBV7-2 and TRBJ2-2, with TRBD2 identical over 11 bases. Losses at the gene ends were 11 bases for V and 5 bases for J; bases not matched to a gene: 7. CDR1 SGHTA and CDR2 FQGNSA come from the germline V gene. This CDR3 is 14 amino acids long. CDR3 residues: CAGVAGGPTGELFF. CDR3 nucleotides: TGTGCCGGGGTAGCGGGAGGGCCAACCGGGGAGCTGTTTTTT.

The chain employs TRBV10-3 and TRBJ2-3; D is unresolved. There are 13 residues in the CDR3. Germline V lookup: CDR1 ENHRY, CDR2 SYGVKD. Trimming left V 4 bases short and J 4 bases short, with 9 bases between. DNA of the CDR3: TGTGCCATCAGTGTTAACCCGCCAGATACGCAGTATTTT. This translates into CAISVNPPDTQYF.

This clonotype was seen repeatedly, ten times or more. The rearrangement joins TRBV7-2 to TRBJ1-1, with 9 nucleotides matching TRBD1. The CDR3 contains 16 residues. V shed 5 bases and J 4 bases; nucleotides not matched to a gene: 11. From germline, CDR1 is SGHTA and CDR2 FQGNSA. The DNA for the CDR3 is TGTGCCAGCAGCCCCGGACAGGGGCTCGGGAGCACTGAAGCTTTCTTT. Translated, it gives CASSPGQGLGSTEAFF.

At least ten counts were recorded for this clonotype. The V gene is TRBV7-2, the J gene TRBJ2-5, with TRBD2 identical over 7 bases. The CDR3 spans 14 residues. J was trimmed by 4 bases and V by 5 bases; bases with no gene match: 7. Looked up from germline, CDR1 is SGHTA and CDR2 is FQGNSA. CDR3 coding DNA: TGTGCCAGCAGCCCCCTTGGGAGGGCAGAGACCCAGTACTTC. This translates into CASSPLGRAETQYF.

This clonotype was detected only a few times. The chain carries TRBV19 and TRBJ1-1; TRBD1 matches 7 bases. CDR1 is LNHDA, CDR2 SQIVND, per germline (reference sequence). With V trimmed by 5 bases and J by 8 bases, 11 bases remained unmatched. CDR3 length: 14 amino acids. CDR3: CASSQTPGGTEAFF. The DNA for the CDR3 is TGTGCCAGTAGTCAAACCCCAGGGGGTACCGAAGCTTTCTTT.

J is TRBJ1-3 and V is TRBV7-2; D remains ambiguous. The V end was cut by 0 bases, the J end by 0 bases, with 18 bases between. In germline, CDR1 is SGHTA, CDR2 FQGNSA. CDR3 length: 19 amino acids. The CDR3 region has the DNA TGTGCCAGCAGCTTAGCGAATCCCAACAGTCCCTTCTCTGGAAACACCATATATTTT. Protein: CASSLANPNSPFSGNTIYF.

This rearrangement joins TRBV4-1 to TRBJ2-7, with TRBD2 matching 9 bases. The CDR3 length is 16 residues. J was trimmed by 4 bases and V by 8 bases; bases with no gene match: 15. CDR1 is MGHRA and CDR2 is YSYEKL in the germline V gene. The CDR3 coding sequence is TGCGCCAGCCACGCCAGCGGGAGGCCTCTTCCGTACGAGCAGTACGTC. Protein: CASHASGRPLPYEQYV.

The genes are TRBV20-1 and TRBJ2-5; perhaps TRBD2 as D (6 bases). This CDR3 comprises 13 residues. The V end lost 6 bases, the J end lost 5 bases, and 16 bases lay between the germline ends. CDR1 is DFQATT, CDR2 SNEGSKA, per germline (reference sequence). CDR3: CSAMGLGGETQYF. Written as DNA, the CDR3 is TGCAGTGCAATGGGACTGGGTGGCGAGACCCAGTACTTC.

The rearrangement links TRBV6-1 to TRBJ2-5; D is perhaps TRBD2 (6 bases). This CDR3 is 14 amino acids long. The V gene lost 5 bases and the J gene lost 9 bases, with 19 bases spanning the gap. CDR1 is MNHNS and CDR2 is SASEGT in the germline V gene. The CDR3 region has the DNA TGTGCCAGCAGTTACCTTTCAAGTGGGGAGGCCCAGTACTTC. Residues: CASSYLSSGEAQYF.

The chain combines TRBV14 with TRBJ2-5; 7 positions match TRBD2. V dropped 4 bases and J dropped 6; count of bases not matched to a gene: 14. The CDR3 extends over 16 amino acids. Per the germline V gene, CDR1 is SGHDN and CDR2 is FVKESK. The CDR3 region is CASSPGAGGSWQTQYF. CDR3 nucleotides: TGTGCCAGCAGCCCCGGGGCCGGGGGGAGCTGGCAGACCCAGTACTTC.